Following are 8 T cell receptor beta chains from one sample sequenced in a study of Graves' ophthalmopathy and Graves' hyperthyroidism. The sequenced template was RNA, covering the TCR beta CDR3 region. HTBI primers were used in a first-round RT-PCR, which preceded a second-round multiplex PCR. TCRdb reprocessed the multiplex PCR reads with MiXCR, giving one entry per CDR3 protein. The sample holds some 210,000 distinct CDR3 sequences, 25% to 30% seen once. What was sequenced was peripheral blood. The source of these receptors is a man in his forties or fifties with Graves' ophthalmopathy.

This clonotype was observed many times. The rearrangement links TRBV7-9 to TRBJ1-1, with a possible D match to TRBD1 (6 bases). CDR3 length: 13 amino acids. CDR1 and CDR2 (germline): SEHNR, FQNEAQ (reference sequence). Here the CDR3 DNA reads TGTGCGGGACGCCCAGGGGACGGCACTGAAGCTTTCTTT. It codes for CAGRPGDGTEAFF.

Ten or more counts support this clonotype. The CDR3 DNA reads TGTGCCAGCAGTGAAATTCAGTCATCCCCGAACGGGGAGCTGTTTTTT. This sequence encodes CASSEIQSSPNGELFF. The genes are TRBV6-1 and TRBJ2-2; no definite D call. The length of the CDR3 is 16 residues. V was shortened by 2 bases and J by 7 bases, with 17 bases between the two germline ends. CDR1 and CDR2 from the germline V gene are MNHNS and SASEGT.

The chain couples TRBV11-3 to TRBJ2-5; D tentatively fits TRBD1 or TRBD2 (5 bases each). The CDR3 loop spans 15 amino acids. V was shortened by 4 bases and J by 1 base, with 13 bases between the two germline ends. Germline CDR1 reads SGHNT; CDR2 reads YENEEA. CDR3 sequence: CASSSRSGTQETQYF. The CDR3 DNA sequence: TGTGCCAGCAGCTCGCGATCCGGGACCCAAGAGACCCAGTACTTC. Combining the CDR3 with reference TRBV11-3 and TRBJ2-5 gives the whole variable domain EAGVVQSPRYKIIEKKQPVAFWCNPISGHNTLYWYLQNLGQGPELLIRYENEEAVDDSQLPKDRFSAERLKGVDSTLKIQPAELGDSAVYLCASSSRSGTQETQYFGPGTRLLVL.

The table lists this clonotype with many counts. The chain uses TRBV29-1 and TRBJ2-2; TRBD1 matches at 10 bases. CDR3 size: 15 residues. Unmatched junction bases numbered 9, after V lost 8 bases and J lost 3 bases. The germline CDR1 and CDR2 sequences are SQVTM and ANQGSEA. CDR3 region: CSTSGDRGDTGELFF. DNA of the CDR3: TGCAGCACCTCGGGGGACAGGGGTGACACCGGGGAGCTGTTTTTT.

This clonotype was seen ten or more times. The V gene is TRBV4-3, the J gene TRBJ2-6; possibly TRBD1 for D (6 bases). This CDR3 contains 18 residues. Germline V lookup: CDR1 LGHNA, CDR2 YSLEER. The V end lost 0 bases, the J end lost 2 bases, and 14 bases lay between the germline ends. CDR3 coding DNA: TGCGCCAGCAGCCAAGACCCCTGGACAGAGGCTGGGGCCAACGTCCTGACTTTC. The encoded protein is CASSQDPWTEAGANVLTF.

V and J are TRBV27 and TRBJ2-5; D uncertain. This CDR3 spans 13 amino acids. V lost 5 bases to trimming and J lost 6 bases, with 13 bases between them. Germline V gene lookup returns CDR1 MNHEY and CDR2 SMNVEV (reference sequence). Here the CDR3 reads CASSPDLDQTQYF. CDR3 DNA: TGTGCCAGCAGTCCCGACTTAGACCAGACCCAGTACTTC.

This clonotype was counted ten times or more. CDR3: CASTPETPTYEQYF. The CDR3 region has the DNA TGTGCCAGCACCCCAGAAACGCCAACCTACGAGCAGTACTTC. The rearrangement links TRBV6-2 or TRBV6-3 to TRBJ2-7; D is unclear. V was cut by 7 bases and J by 2 bases, with 15 bases left in between. Germline loops: CDR1 MNHEY, CDR2 SVGEGT. This CDR3 is 14 amino acids long.

The sample holds many counts of this clonotype. This chain links TRBV27 with TRBJ2-2; no definite D call. In germline, CDR1 is MNHEY, CDR2 SMNVEV (reference sequence). The CDR3 has 16 amino acids. Trimming stripped 0 bases from V and 0 bases from J, with 8 bases between. CDR3 bases: TGTGCCAGCAGTTTATCTCACAGTTCGAACACCGGGGAGCTGTTTTTT. Translating it yields CASSLSHSSNTGELFF.